This T cell receptor beta chain is from a study of cytomegalovirus exposure and HLA in healthy donors. Study-wide results and limits: High sensitivity and specificity were reportedly achieved when the classifier diagnosed cytomegalovirus status. Within an earlier analysis, most TCR beta V segments proved productive either about 90% or about 30% of the time. Investigators reported over 150 TCR beta chains as tied to cytomegalovirus. The authors later found TCR association rates varying by HLA locus, with DRB1 most and HLA-C fewest.

60 Vbeta and 13 Jbeta primers were used in PCR. Some clones are missing from TCRdb's copy, which holds only in-frame ones; the method was immunoSEQ multiplex PCR. The sample comprises about 210,000 clones, about 81% of which are singletons, and approximately 5.7% rests with the top ten. This clone showed up just a few times. Its target is unknown. CDR3 size: 14 residues. CDR1 and CDR2 from the germline V gene are GTSNPN and SVGIG (reference sequence). Trimming removed 8 bases from V and 9 bases from J; junction bases left unmatched: 11. V is TRBV30 and J is TRBJ2-1, with 12 bases matching TRBD2. Material for sequencing was PBMCs. This sequence originates from a man aged 35-49 years in good health and CMV-seropositive. This chain's CDR3 is CASQRLAGEAEQFF. The CDR3 coding sequence is TGTGCCAGCCAGAGACTAGCGGGAGAGGCTGAGCAGTTCTTC.